The clone carrying this TCR beta chain was observed a single time. Generated by immunoSEQ multiplex PCR, the TCRdb table keeps only in-frame clones and is missing some. The sample carries 120,000 or so clones, about 80% recorded once. This record comes from a study of blood T cell repertoires in COVID-19. The CDR3 contains 16 residues. The V segment lost 5 bases and the J segment 4 bases; nucleotides outside the gene matches: 6. Germline CDR1 and CDR2: SGHNT and YYREEE (reference sequence). Sequenced material: peripheral blood. The receptor was derived from a man in his 70s with acute or convalescent COVID-19. The V and J genes are TRBV5-4 and TRBJ1-4; 12 bases fit TRBD1. The CDR3 DNA reads as TGTGCCAGCAGTTTCCGGGACAGGGGGCATAATGAAAAACTGTTTTTT. Its translation is CASSFRDRGHNEKLFF.